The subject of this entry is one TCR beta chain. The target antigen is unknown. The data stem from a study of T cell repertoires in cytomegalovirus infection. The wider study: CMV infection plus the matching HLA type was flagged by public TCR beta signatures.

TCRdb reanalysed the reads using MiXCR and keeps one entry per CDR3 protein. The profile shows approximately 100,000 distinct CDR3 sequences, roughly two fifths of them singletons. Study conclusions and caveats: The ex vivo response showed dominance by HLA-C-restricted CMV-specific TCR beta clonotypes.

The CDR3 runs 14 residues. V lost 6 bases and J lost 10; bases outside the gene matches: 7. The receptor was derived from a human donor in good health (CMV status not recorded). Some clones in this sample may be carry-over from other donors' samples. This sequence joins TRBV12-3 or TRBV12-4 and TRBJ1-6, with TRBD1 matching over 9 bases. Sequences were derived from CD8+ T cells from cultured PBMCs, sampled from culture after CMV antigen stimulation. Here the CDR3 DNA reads TGTGCCAGCAGCCCGACAGGGGGGTACTCACCCCTCCACTTT. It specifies CASSPTGGYSPLHF.